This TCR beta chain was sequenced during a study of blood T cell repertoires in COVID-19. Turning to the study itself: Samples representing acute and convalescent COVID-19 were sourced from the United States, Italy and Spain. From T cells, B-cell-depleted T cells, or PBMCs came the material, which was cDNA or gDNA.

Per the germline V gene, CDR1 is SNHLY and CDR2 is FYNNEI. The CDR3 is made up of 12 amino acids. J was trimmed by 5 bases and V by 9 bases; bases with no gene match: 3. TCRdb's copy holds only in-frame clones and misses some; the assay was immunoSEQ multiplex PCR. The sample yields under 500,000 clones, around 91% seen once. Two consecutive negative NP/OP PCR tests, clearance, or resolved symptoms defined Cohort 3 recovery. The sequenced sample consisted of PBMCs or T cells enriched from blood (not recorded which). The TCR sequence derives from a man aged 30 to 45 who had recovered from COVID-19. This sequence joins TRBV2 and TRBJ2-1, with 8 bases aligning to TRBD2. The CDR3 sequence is CARLAENNEQFF. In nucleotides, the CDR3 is TGTGCCAGACTAGCGGAGAACAATGAGCAGTTCTTC.